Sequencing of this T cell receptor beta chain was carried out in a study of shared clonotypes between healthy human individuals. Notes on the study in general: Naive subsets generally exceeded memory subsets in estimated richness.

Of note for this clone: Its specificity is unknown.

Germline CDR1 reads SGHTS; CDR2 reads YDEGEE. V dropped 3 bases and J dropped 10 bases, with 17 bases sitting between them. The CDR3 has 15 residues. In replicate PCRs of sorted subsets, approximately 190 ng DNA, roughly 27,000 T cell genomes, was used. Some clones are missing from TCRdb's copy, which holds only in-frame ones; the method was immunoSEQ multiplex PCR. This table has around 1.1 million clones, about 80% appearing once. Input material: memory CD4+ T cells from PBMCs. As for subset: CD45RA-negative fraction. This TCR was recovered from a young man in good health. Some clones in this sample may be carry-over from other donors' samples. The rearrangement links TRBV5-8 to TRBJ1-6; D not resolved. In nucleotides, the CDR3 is TGTGCCAGCAGCTCCCGGTCGGTGCGCCAGTCACCCCTCCACTTT. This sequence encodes CASSSRSVRQSPLHF.